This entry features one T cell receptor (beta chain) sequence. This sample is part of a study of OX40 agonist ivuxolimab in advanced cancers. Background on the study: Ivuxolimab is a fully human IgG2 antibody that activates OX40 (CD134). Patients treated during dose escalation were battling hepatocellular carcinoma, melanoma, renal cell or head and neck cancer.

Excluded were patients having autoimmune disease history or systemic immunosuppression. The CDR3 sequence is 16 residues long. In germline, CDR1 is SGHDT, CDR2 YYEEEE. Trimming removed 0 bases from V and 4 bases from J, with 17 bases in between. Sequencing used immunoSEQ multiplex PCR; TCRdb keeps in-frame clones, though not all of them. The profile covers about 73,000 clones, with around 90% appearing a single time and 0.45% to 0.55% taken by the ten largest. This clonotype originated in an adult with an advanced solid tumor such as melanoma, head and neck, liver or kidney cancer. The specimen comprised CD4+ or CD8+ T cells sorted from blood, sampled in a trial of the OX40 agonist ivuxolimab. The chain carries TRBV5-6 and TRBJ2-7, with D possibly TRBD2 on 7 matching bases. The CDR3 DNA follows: TGTGCCAGCAGCTTGGTCGGGGAGGGGGACGGGTACGAGCAGTACTTC. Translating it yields CASSLVGEGDGYEQYF.